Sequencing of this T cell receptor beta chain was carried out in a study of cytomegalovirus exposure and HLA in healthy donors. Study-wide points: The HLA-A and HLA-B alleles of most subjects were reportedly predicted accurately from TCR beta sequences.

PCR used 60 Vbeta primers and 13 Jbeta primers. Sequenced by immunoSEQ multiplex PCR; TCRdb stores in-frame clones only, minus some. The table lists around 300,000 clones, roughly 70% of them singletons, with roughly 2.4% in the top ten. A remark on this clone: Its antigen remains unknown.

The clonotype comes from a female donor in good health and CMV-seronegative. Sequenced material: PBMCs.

DNA for the CDR3: TGTGCCAGCAGCTTAGTTTCCAGTTCCTACAATGAGCAGTTCTTC. Protein: CASSLVSSSYNEQFF. The chain combines TRBV7-2 with TRBJ2-1; D is ambiguous. Germline V gene lookup returns CDR1 SGHTA and CDR2 FQGNSA. V gave up 1 base and J gave up 1 base, with 8 bases separating them. This CDR3 spans 15 amino acids.